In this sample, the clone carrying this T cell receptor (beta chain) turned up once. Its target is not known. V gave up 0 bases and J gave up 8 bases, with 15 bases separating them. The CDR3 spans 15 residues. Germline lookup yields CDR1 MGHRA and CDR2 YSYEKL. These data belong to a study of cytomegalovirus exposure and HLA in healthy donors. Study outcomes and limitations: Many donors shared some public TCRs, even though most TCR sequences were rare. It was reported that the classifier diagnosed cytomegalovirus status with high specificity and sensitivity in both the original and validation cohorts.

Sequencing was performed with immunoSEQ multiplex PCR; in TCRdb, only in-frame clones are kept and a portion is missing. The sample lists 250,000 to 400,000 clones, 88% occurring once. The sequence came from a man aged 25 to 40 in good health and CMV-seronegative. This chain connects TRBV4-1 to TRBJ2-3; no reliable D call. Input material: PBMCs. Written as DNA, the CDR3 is TGCGCCAGCAGCCAAGAAGCCCTCCTTATAGTTACGCAGTATTTT. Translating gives CASSQEALLIVTQYF.